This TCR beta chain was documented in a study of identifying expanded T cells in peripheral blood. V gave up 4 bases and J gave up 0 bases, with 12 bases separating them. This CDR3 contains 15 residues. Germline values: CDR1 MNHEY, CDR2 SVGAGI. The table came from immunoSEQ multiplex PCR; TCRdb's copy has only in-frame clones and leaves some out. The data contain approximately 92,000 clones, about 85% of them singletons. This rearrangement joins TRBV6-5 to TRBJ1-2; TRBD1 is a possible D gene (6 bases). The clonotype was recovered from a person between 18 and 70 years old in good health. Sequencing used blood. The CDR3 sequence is CASSSPGAANYGYTF. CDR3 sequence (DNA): TGTGCCAGCAGTTCCCCAGGGGCAGCTAACTATGGCTACACCTTC.